Listed below are T cell receptor beta chains from one sample, sequenced in a study of T-cell memory formation after mild COVID-19. Via MiXCR, TCRdb re-called the 5' RACE reads, giving one row per CDR3 protein. Of about 400,000 distinct CDR3 sequences detected, about 25% appear once; the ten largest clones hold 10% to 15%. Material: PBMCs or a T cell subset sorted from them (not recorded which). The receptors come from an adult woman who had mild COVID-19 (a few samples of this study predate the infection). Cell type and time point are not known. CDR3s include the opening cysteine and the closing phenylalanine or tryptophan. Each record gives: J gene, clone size, V gene, D gene, CDR3 protein, CDR3 DNA. The D gene is left open where the match is weak. Clone size appears in some rows only: once, few, many, or a class for an expanded clone.

TRBJ2-5 few TRBV5-5 TRBD1 CASSLEGQGWETQYF TGTGCCAGCAGCTTGGAGGGACAGGGCTGGGAGACCCAGTACTTC
TRBJ2-1 NA TRBV20-1 NA CSARDWRNHNEQFF TGCAGTGCTAGAGATTGGAGAAATCACAATGAGCAGTTCTTC
TRBJ1-5 NA TRBV7-2 NA CASSDQGVWDQPQHF TGTGCCAGCAGCGATCAGGGTGTTTGGGATCAGCCCCAGCATTTT
TRBJ2-1 NA TRBV24-1 TRBD1 CATSDMRTGGTYNEQFF TGTGCCACCAGTGATATGAGGACAGGGGGCACCTACAATGAGCAGTTCTTC
TRBJ1-1 few TRBV4-1 NA CASSQRTQSPEAFF TGCGCCAGCAGCCAACGGACTCAGAGCCCTGAAGCTTTCTTT
TRBJ1-1 few TRBV6-6 NA CASGWENTEAFF TGTGCCAGCGGCTGGGAGAACACTGAAGCTTTCTTT
TRBJ1-2 few TRBV6-6 NA CASREDRPGYTF TGTGCCAGCAGGGAGGACAGACCGGGCTACACCTTC
TRBJ1-2 NA TRBV9 NA CASSVGPSTGSGYTF TGTGCCAGCAGCGTAGGCCCAAGCACAGGGAGTGGCTACACCTTC
TRBJ2-7 NA TRBV20-1 NA CSASDQNDQYF TGCAGTGCTTCAGACCAAAACGACCAGTACTTC
TRBJ2-3 NA TRBV12-3/TRBV12-4 NA CASSPGGQSTDTQYF TGTGCCAGCAGTCCCGGGGGACAGAGCACAGATACGCAGTATTTT
TRBJ2-1 NA TRBV7-3 NA CASSPGYSYNEQFF TGTGCCAGCAGCCCGGGGTACTCCTACAATGAGCAGTTCTTC
TRBJ2-3 few TRBV19 TRBD1 CAISSGTGGDTQYF TGTGCCATCTCGTCCGGGACAGGGGGAGATACGCAGTATTTT
TRBJ2-7 NA TRBV11-2 TRBD1 CASSMGQGTEQYF TGTGCCAGCAGCATGGGACAGGGGACCGAGCAGTACTTC
TRBJ2-3 NA TRBV29-1 NA CSVVYRGRDTQYF TGCAGCGTTGTTTATCGGGGGAGAGATACGCAGTATTTT
TRBJ2-1 few TRBV20-1 TRBD1 CSVEQGAEAEQFF TGCAGTGTCGAACAGGGGGCGGAGGCTGAGCAGTTCTTC
TRBJ2-7 NA TRBV29-1 TRBD2 CSVVGGRHYEQYF TGCAGCGTTGTAGGCGGGAGGCACTACGAGCAGTACTTC
TRBJ1-2 NA TRBV4-1 TRBD1 CASSQDRGTGGSGYTF TGCGCCAGCAGCCAAGATCGGGGGACAGGGGGATCGGGCTACACCTTC
TRBJ2-2 NA TRBV5-1 TRBD1 CASSEGTEHTGELFF TGCGCCAGCAGCGAAGGGACAGAGCACACCGGGGAGCTGTTTTTT
TRBJ2-4 few TRBV12-3/TRBV12-4 NA CASSLGIPFQYF TGTGCCAGCAGCCTGGGAATACCGTTTCAGTACTTC
TRBJ2-3 few TRBV7-2 NA CASNPAFGVTDTQYF TGTGCCAGCAACCCGGCCTTTGGGGTCACAGATACGCAGTATTTT
TRBJ1-2 few TRBV29-1 TRBD1 CSAYDIDRGSWGYTF TGCAGCGCCTACGATATCGACAGGGGTAGTTGGGGCTACACCTTC
TRBJ2-7 NA TRBV6-5 NA CASSYEDGLSYEQYF TGTGCCAGCAGTTACGAAGACGGCCTCTCCTACGAGCAGTACTTC
TRBJ2-1 few TRBV12-3/TRBV12-4 TRBD2 CASTWNGLAGTIQNEQFF TGTGCCAGCACCTGGAACGGACTAGCGGGGACCATACAGAATGAGCAGTTCTTC
TRBJ2-7 few TRBV7-9 TRBD2 CASSLAGTSGSSEQYF TGTGCCAGCAGCTTAGCCGGGACTAGCGGGAGTAGCGAGCAGTACTTC
TRBJ1-4 few TRBV24-1 NA CATSQPGNEKLFF TGTGCCACCAGCCAACCGGGGAATGAAAAACTGTTTTTT
TRBJ1-2 once TRBV12-3/TRBV12-4 NA CASSLIQVGDYGYTF TGTGCCAGCAGTTTAATACAGGTTGGCGACTATGGCTACACCTTC
TRBJ1-1 NA TRBV11-2 TRBD1 CASSPKTDRDTEAFF TGTGCCAGCAGCCCAAAAACCGACAGGGACACTGAAGCTTTCTTT
TRBJ1-5 NA TRBV19 NA CASSSYRVAGQPQHF TGTGCCAGTAGTAGTTACAGGGTGGCGGGGCAGCCCCAGCATTTT
TRBJ1-1 few TRBV2 NA CASSEDRANTEAFF TGTGCCAGCAGTGAAGACAGGGCCAACACTGAAGCTTTCTTT
TRBJ2-3 few TRBV6-5 TRBD2 CASSYSLAGDPDTQYF TGTGCCAGCAGTTACTCACTAGCGGGGGACCCAGATACGCAGTATTTT
TRBJ2-6 few TRBV3-1 NA CASSQGWGASGANVLTF TGTGCCAGTTCACAGGGATGGGGAGCCTCCGGGGCCAACGTCCTGACTTTC
TRBJ1-1 NA TRBV7-9 NA CASSFRLGDAFF TGTGCCAGCAGCTTCCGTCTGGGGGATGCTTTCTTT
TRBJ2-3 few TRBV20-1 TRBD1 CSAPMTGYGTDTQYF TGCAGTGCTCCGATGACAGGGTATGGGACAGATACGCAGTATTTT
TRBJ2-7 NA TRBV3-1 NA CASSQAFEQYF TGTGCCAGCAGCCAAGCTTTCGAGCAGTACTTC
TRBJ2-3 NA TRBV7-2 NA CASSPPAVDTQYF TGTGCCAGCAGCCCCCCGGCCGTAGATACGCAGTATTTT
TRBJ2-7 few TRBV9 NA CASSVGSGNSYEQYF TGTGCCAGCAGCGTCGGGAGTGGTAATTCCTACGAGCAGTACTTC
TRBJ2-2 few TRBV9 NA CASSDGELFF TGTGCCAGCAGCGACGGGGAGCTGTTTTTT
TRBJ2-1 NA TRBV7-9 TRBD2 CASSSITAPLAGATNEQFF TGTGCCAGCAGCTCTATTACCGCCCCACTAGCGGGAGCGACCAATGAGCAGTTCTTC
TRBJ1-4 few TRBV5-1 NA CASSGATNEKLFF TGCGCCAGCTCAGGGGCAACTAATGAAAAACTGTTTTTT